These T cell receptor beta chains were read from a single sample in a study of blood T cell repertoires in COVID-19. Sequencing was performed with immunoSEQ multiplex PCR; in TCRdb, only in-frame clones are kept and a portion is missing. The table shows 70,000 to 95,000 clones, with around four fifths occurring only once. The sample consisted of peripheral blood. The receptors originated from a man at least 80 years old with active or convalescent COVID-19. CDR3s include the opening cysteine and the closing phenylalanine or tryptophan. The D gene is left open where the match is weak. Clone size is given for some rows only: seen once, a few or many times, or a class if the clone is expanded.

clone_size: NA
d_call: TRBD1
v_call: TRBV7-9
cdr3_length: 13
j_call: TRBJ1-1
cdr3_aa: CASERQGNTEAFF
cdr3_nt: TGTGCCAGCGAGAGACAGGGGAACACTGAAGCTTTCTTT

clone_size: NA
d_call: TRBD2
v_call: TRBV3-1/TRBV3-2
cdr3_length: 18
j_call: TRBJ2-3
cdr3_aa: CASSPLSEAGGPGDTQYF
cdr3_nt: TGTGCCAGCAGCCCCCTTTCGGAAGCGGGAGGGCCAGGGGATACGCAGTATTTT

clone_size: NA
d_call: NA
v_call: TRBV5-6
cdr3_length: 15
j_call: TRBJ2-3
cdr3_aa: CASLMQAPSTDTQYF
cdr3_nt: TGTGCCAGCCTGATGCAGGCGCCTAGCACAGATACGCAGTATTTT

clone_size: NA
d_call: TRBD1
v_call: TRBV5-6
cdr3_length: 16
j_call: TRBJ1-6
cdr3_aa: CASSLWTGTGNSPLHF
cdr3_nt: TGTGCCAGCAGCTTGTGGACAGGGACGGGTAATTCACCCCTCCACTTT

clone_size: NA
d_call: NA
v_call: TRBV21-1
cdr3_length: 18
j_call: TRBJ1-6
cdr3_aa: CASSKVLRPDLLRSPLHF
cdr3_nt: TGTGCCAGCAGCAAAGTTCTCAGGCCAGACCTACTTCGTTCACCCCTCCACTTT

clone_size: NA
d_call: TRBD1
v_call: TRBV18
cdr3_length: 14
j_call: TRBJ1-5
cdr3_aa: CASSPDRGNQPQHF
cdr3_nt: TGTGCCAGCTCACCGGACAGGGGGAATCAGCCCCAGCATTTT

clone_size: NA
d_call: NA
v_call: TRBV3-1/TRBV3-2
cdr3_length: 13
j_call: TRBJ1-1
cdr3_aa: CASSPQPRGEAFF
cdr3_nt: TGTGCCAGCAGCCCCCAACCCCGGGGTGAAGCTTTCTTT

clone_size: NA
d_call: TRBD2
v_call: TRBV27
cdr3_length: 19
j_call: TRBJ2-3
cdr3_aa: CASSPPGVIAGGRLDTQYF
cdr3_nt: TGTGCCAGCAGCCCACCGGGAGTTATAGCGGGAGGGCGCTTAGATACGCAGTATTTT

clone_size: NA
d_call: NA
v_call: TRBV30
cdr3_length: 15
j_call: TRBJ1-5
cdr3_aa: CAWSRQVVPNQPQHF
cdr3_nt: TGTGCCTGGAGTAGACAGGTCGTCCCGAATCAGCCCCAGCATTTT

clone_size: NA
d_call: NA
v_call: TRBV7-8
cdr3_length: 15
j_call: TRBJ1-2
cdr3_aa: CASSLGTEYNYGYTF
cdr3_nt: TGTGCCAGCAGCTTAGGAACAGAATATAACTATGGCTACACCTTC

clone_size: NA
d_call: TRBD2
v_call: TRBV7-8
cdr3_length: 17
j_call: TRBJ2-1
cdr3_aa: CASSLGRGLAAAGEQFF
cdr3_nt: TGTGCCAGCAGCTTAGGGCGTGGGCTAGCGGCAGCAGGTGAGCAGTTCTTC

clone_size: NA
d_call: NA
v_call: TRBV12-3/TRBV12-4
cdr3_length: 13
j_call: TRBJ1-5
cdr3_aa: CASSLSVYQPQHF
cdr3_nt: TGTGCCAGCAGTTTGTCCGTATATCAGCCCCAGCATTTT

clone_size: NA
d_call: TRBD2
v_call: TRBV6-5
cdr3_length: 15
j_call: TRBJ2-5
cdr3_aa: CASSYRRGGGKTQYF
cdr3_nt: TGTGCCAGCAGTTACAGGCGGGGGGGCGGAAAGACCCAGTACTTC

clone_size: NA
d_call: NA
v_call: TRBV7-8
cdr3_length: 16
j_call: TRBJ1-3
cdr3_aa: CASSLAFVSSGNTIYF
cdr3_nt: TGTGCCAGCAGCTTAGCTTTTGTTAGCTCTGGAAACACCATATATTTT

clone_size: NA
d_call: NA
v_call: TRBV19
cdr3_length: 11
j_call: TRBJ1-1
cdr3_aa: CASSTGEKAFF
cdr3_nt: TGTGCCAGTTCGACGGGAGAAAAAGCTTTCTTT

clone_size: NA
d_call: NA
v_call: TRBV12-3/TRBV12-4
cdr3_length: 11
j_call: TRBJ1-2
cdr3_aa: CASSLRDGYTF
cdr3_nt: TGTGCCAGCAGTTTGAGGGATGGCTACACCTTC

clone_size: NA
d_call: NA
v_call: TRBV5-6
cdr3_length: 15
j_call: TRBJ2-1
cdr3_aa: CASSRGRRAWDEQFF
cdr3_nt: TGTGCCAGCAGCCGGGGACGGAGGGCCTGGGATGAGCAGTTCTTC

clone_size: NA
d_call: NA
v_call: TRBV7-9
cdr3_length: 13
j_call: TRBJ1-1
cdr3_aa: CASSLVSERGAFF
cdr3_nt: TGTGCCAGCAGCTTAGTCTCGGAACGAGGAGCTTTCTTT

clone_size: NA
d_call: NA
v_call: TRBV6-5
cdr3_length: 12
j_call: TRBJ1-4
cdr3_aa: CASSPRVLELFF
cdr3_nt: TGTGCCAGCAGCCCCCGGGTCCTGGAACTGTTTTTT

clone_size: NA
d_call: TRBD2
v_call: TRBV3-1/TRBV3-2
cdr3_length: 20
j_call: TRBJ2-2
cdr3_aa: CASSHPLGLAGSSNTGELFF
cdr3_nt: TGTGCCAGCAGCCACCCACTAGGACTAGCGGGATCATCGAACACCGGGGAGCTGTTTTTT

clone_size: NA
d_call: NA
v_call: TRBV18
cdr3_length: 19
j_call: TRBJ1-2
cdr3_aa: CASSPSGSLVNVAIYGYTF
cdr3_nt: TGTGCCAGCTCACCATCGGGTTCCTTGGTTAATGTGGCTATCTATGGCTACACCTTC

clone_size: NA
d_call: NA
v_call: TRBV2
cdr3_length: 13
j_call: TRBJ1-6
cdr3_aa: CASSEAAMTPLHF
cdr3_nt: TGTGCCAGCAGTGAAGCGGCCATGACTCCCCTCCACTTT

clone_size: NA
d_call: TRBD2
v_call: TRBV19
cdr3_length: 15
j_call: TRBJ2-3
cdr3_aa: CASSVLAGAWDTQYF
cdr3_nt: TGTGCCAGTAGTGTCCTAGCGGGAGCATGGGATACGCAGTATTTT

clone_size: NA
d_call: TRBD1
v_call: TRBV6-1
cdr3_length: 13
j_call: TRBJ1-1
cdr3_aa: CASKTNRGVEAFF
cdr3_nt: TGTGCCAGCAAAACGAACAGGGGGGTTGAAGCTTTCTTT

clone_size: NA
d_call: NA
v_call: TRBV6-6
cdr3_length: 13
j_call: TRBJ1-6
cdr3_aa: CASSYETILALHF
cdr3_nt: TGTGCCAGCAGTTACGAGACAATTCTCGCCCTCCACTTT

clone_size: NA
d_call: NA
v_call: TRBV3-1/TRBV3-2
cdr3_length: 15
j_call: TRBJ1-3
cdr3_aa: CASSQGSAVRNTIYF
cdr3_nt: TGTGCCAGCAGCCAAGGATCGGCGGTACGAAACACCATATATTTT

clone_size: once
d_call: NA
v_call: TRBV2
cdr3_length: 17
j_call: TRBJ2-1
cdr3_aa: CASNLRRGGTAAGGQFF
cdr3_nt: TGTGCCAGCAACTTGCGGCGGGGCGGGACTGCGGCCGGTGGGCAGTTCTTC

clone_size: NA
d_call: NA
v_call: TRBV3-1/TRBV3-2
cdr3_length: 14
j_call: TRBJ2-1
cdr3_aa: CASSPDTQANEQFF
cdr3_nt: TGTGCCAGCAGCCCAGACACACAGGCCAATGAGCAGTTCTTC

clone_size: NA
d_call: TRBD1
v_call: TRBV5-1
cdr3_length: 14
j_call: TRBJ1-2
cdr3_aa: CASAPGQGSYGYTF
cdr3_nt: TGCGCCAGCGCCCCCGGACAGGGTTCCTATGGCTACACCTTC

clone_size: NA
d_call: TRBD1
v_call: TRBV28
cdr3_length: 16
j_call: TRBJ1-2
cdr3_aa: CASSPWTGARGYGYTF
cdr3_nt: TGTGCCAGCAGTCCCTGGACAGGCGCTAGAGGGTATGGCTACACCTTC

clone_size: NA
d_call: TRBD1
v_call: TRBV27
cdr3_length: 14
j_call: TRBJ1-4
cdr3_aa: CASRTGRTNEKLFF
cdr3_nt: TGTGCCAGCAGGACAGGGCGTACTAATGAAAAACTGTTTTTT

clone_size: NA
d_call: NA
v_call: TRBV5-6
cdr3_length: 11
j_call: TRBJ1-2
cdr3_aa: CASSLGVGYTF
cdr3_nt: TGTGCCAGCAGCTTGGGCGTGGGCTACACCTTC

clone_size: NA
d_call: TRBD1
v_call: TRBV6-5
cdr3_length: 13
j_call: TRBJ1-1
cdr3_aa: CASSRGRVTEAFF
cdr3_nt: TGTGCCAGCAGCAGGGGGCGCGTCACTGAAGCTTTCTTT

clone_size: NA
d_call: TRBD2
v_call: TRBV15
cdr3_length: 15
j_call: TRBJ2-3
cdr3_aa: CATAPSGGPTDTQYF
cdr3_nt: TGTGCCACGGCGCCCAGCGGGGGCCCCACAGATACGCAGTATTTT

clone_size: NA
d_call: TRBD1
v_call: TRBV3-1/TRBV3-2
cdr3_length: 15
j_call: TRBJ1-2
cdr3_aa: CASSARTGANYGYTF
cdr3_nt: TGTGCCAGCAGCGCTAGGACAGGTGCTAACTATGGCTACACCTTC

clone_size: NA
d_call: TRBD2
v_call: TRBV7-2
cdr3_length: 15
j_call: TRBJ2-5
cdr3_aa: CASSPGAGAWETQYF
cdr3_nt: TGTGCCAGCAGCCCGGGAGCGGGAGCTTGGGAGACCCAGTACTTC

clone_size: NA
d_call: NA
v_call: TRBV6-5
cdr3_length: 15
j_call: TRBJ1-6
cdr3_aa: CASRPQEVLNSPLHF
cdr3_nt: TGTGCCAGCAGGCCCCAAGAGGTCTTGAATTCACCCCTCCACTTT

clone_size: NA
d_call: TRBD1
v_call: TRBV18
cdr3_length: 14
j_call: TRBJ2-1
cdr3_aa: CASSPGGNYNEQFF
cdr3_nt: TGTGCCAGCTCCCCAGGGGGCAACTACAATGAGCAGTTCTTC

clone_size: NA
d_call: TRBD2
v_call: TRBV6-5
cdr3_length: 13
j_call: TRBJ2-1
cdr3_aa: CASRTSGNNEQFF
cdr3_nt: TGTGCCTCCCGGACTAGCGGTAACAATGAGCAGTTCTTC

clone_size: NA
d_call: TRBD1
v_call: TRBV5-6
cdr3_length: 14
j_call: TRBJ1-3
cdr3_aa: CASSPGQGRNTIYF
cdr3_nt: TGTGCCAGCAGCCCGGGACAGGGTAGAAACACCATATATTTT